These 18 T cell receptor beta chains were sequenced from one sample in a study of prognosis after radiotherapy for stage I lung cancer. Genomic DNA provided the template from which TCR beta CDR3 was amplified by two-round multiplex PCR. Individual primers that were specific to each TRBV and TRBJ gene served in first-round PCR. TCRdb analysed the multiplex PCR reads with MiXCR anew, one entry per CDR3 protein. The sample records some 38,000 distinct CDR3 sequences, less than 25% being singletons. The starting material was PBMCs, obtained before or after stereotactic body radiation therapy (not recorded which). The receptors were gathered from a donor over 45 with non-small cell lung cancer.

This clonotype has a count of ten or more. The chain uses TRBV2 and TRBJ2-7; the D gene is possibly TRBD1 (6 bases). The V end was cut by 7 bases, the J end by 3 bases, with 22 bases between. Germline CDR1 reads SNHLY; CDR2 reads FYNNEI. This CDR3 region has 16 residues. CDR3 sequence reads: CASISPWGHSDYEQYF. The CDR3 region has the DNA TGTGCCAGCATTTCCCCCTGGGGGCACAGTGACTACGAGCAGTACTTC. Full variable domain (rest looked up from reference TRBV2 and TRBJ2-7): EPEVTQTPSHQVTQMGQEVILRCVPISNHLYFYWYRQILGQKVEFLVSFYNNEISEKSEIFDDQFSVERPDGSNFTLKIRSTKLEDSAMYFCASISPWGHSDYEQYFGPGTRLTVT.

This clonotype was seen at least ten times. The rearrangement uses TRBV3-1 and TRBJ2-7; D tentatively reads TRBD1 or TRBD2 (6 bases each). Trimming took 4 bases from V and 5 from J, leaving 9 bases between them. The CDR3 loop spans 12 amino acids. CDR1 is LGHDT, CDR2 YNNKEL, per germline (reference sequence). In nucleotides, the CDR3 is TGTGCCAGCAGCCGAGGGGGGAACGAGCAGTACTTC. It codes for CASSRGGNEQYF.

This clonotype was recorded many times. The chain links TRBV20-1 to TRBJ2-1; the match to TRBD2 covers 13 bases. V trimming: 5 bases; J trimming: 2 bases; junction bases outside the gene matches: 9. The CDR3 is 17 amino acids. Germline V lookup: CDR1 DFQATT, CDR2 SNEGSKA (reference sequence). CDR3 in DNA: TGCAGTGCTCACAGACTAGCGGGAGGTGGAGCCTACAATGAGCAGTTCTTC. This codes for CSAHRLAGGGAYNEQFF.

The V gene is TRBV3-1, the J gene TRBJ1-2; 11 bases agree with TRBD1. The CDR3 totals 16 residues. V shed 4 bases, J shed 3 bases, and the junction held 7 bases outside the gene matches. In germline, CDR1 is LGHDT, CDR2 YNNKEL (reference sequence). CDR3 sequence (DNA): TGTGCCAGCAGCCCGAAGCGGACAGGGGGCCACTATGGCTACACCTTC. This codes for CASSPKRTGGHYGYTF.

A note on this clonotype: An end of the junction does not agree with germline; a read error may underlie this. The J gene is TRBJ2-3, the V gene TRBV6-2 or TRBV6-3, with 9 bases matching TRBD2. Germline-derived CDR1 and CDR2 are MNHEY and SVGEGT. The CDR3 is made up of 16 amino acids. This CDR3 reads CANSRAGGLDTDTQYF. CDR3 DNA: TGTGCCAACAGTAGAGCGGGGGGCCTGGACACAGATACGCAGTATTTT.

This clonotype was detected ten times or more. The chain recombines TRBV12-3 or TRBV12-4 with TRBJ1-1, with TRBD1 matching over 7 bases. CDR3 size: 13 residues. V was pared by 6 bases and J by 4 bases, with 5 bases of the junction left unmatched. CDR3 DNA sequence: TGTGCCAGCAGAGACCGACAGGGCACTGAAGCTTTCTTT. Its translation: CASRDRQGTEAFF.

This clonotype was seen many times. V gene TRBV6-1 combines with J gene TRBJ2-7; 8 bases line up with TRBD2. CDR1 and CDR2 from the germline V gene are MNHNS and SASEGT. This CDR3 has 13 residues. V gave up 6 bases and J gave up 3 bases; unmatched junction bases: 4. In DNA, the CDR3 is TGTGCCAGCAGGGGACTAGGTAGCTACGAGCAGTACTTC. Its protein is CASRGLGSYEQYF.

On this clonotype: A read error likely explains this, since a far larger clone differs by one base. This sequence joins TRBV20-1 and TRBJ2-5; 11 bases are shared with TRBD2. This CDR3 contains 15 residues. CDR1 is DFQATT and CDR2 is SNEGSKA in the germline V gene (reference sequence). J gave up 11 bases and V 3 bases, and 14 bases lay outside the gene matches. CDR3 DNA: TGCAGTGCTAGGTTAACTAGCGGGAGTATGAATGAGCAGTACTTC. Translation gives CSARLTSGSMNEQYF.

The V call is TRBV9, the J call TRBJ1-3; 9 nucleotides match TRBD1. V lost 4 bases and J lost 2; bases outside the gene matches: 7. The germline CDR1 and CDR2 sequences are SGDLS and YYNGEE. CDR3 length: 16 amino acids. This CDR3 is CASSTQGAVTGNTIYF. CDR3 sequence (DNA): TGTGCCAGCAGCACACAGGGGGCAGTAACTGGAAACACCATATATTTT.

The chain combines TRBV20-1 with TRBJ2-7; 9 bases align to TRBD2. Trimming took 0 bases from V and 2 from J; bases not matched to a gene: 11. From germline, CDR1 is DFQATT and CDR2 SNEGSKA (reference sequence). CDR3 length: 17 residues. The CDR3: CSARDARASGATYEQYF. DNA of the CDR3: TGCAGTGCTAGAGATGCAAGGGCTAGCGGGGCGACCTACGAGCAGTACTTC.

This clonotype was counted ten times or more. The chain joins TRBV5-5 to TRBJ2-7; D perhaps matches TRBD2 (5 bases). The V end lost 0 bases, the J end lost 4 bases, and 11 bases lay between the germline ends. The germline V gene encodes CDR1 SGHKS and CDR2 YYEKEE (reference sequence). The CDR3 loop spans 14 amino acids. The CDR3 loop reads CASSLELRAYEQYF. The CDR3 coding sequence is TGTGCCAGCAGCTTGGAGCTGAGGGCGTACGAGCAGTACTTC. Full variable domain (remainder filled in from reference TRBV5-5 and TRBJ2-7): DAGVTQSPTHLIKTRGQQVTLRCSPISGHKSVSWYQQVLGQGPQFIFQYYEKEERGRGNFPDRFSARQFPNYSSELNVNALLLGDSALYLCASSLELRAYEQYFGPGTRLTVT.

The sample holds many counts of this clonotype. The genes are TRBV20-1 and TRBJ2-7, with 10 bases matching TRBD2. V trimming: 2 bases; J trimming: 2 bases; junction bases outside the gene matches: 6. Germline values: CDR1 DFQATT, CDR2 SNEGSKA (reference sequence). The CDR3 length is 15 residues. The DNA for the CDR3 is TGCAGTGCTAGAACGACTAGCGGGCGAGCCTACGAGCAGTACTTC. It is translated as CSARTTSGRAYEQYF.

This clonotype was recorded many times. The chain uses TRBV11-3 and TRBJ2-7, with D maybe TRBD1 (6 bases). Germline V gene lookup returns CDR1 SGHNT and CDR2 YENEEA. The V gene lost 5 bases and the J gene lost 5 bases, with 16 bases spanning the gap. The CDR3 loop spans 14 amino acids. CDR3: CASSLGQGYNEQYF. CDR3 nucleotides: TGTGCCAGCAGCCTGGGGCAGGGGTACAACGAGCAGTACTTC.

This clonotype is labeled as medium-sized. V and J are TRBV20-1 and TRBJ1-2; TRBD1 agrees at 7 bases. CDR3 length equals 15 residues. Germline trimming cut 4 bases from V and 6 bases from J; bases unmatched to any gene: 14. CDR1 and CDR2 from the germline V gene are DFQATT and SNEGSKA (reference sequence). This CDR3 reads CSATTPGTEIDGYTF. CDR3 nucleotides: TGCAGTGCTACAACTCCCGGGACAGAGATAGATGGCTACACCTTC.

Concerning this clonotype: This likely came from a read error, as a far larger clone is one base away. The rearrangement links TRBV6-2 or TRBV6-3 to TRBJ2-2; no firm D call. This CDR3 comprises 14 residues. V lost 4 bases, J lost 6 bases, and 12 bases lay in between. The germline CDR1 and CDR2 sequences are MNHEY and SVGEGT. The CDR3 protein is CASSSSGPPGELFF. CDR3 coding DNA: TGTGCCAGCAGTTCCTCAGGACCACCCGGGGAGCTGTTTTTT.

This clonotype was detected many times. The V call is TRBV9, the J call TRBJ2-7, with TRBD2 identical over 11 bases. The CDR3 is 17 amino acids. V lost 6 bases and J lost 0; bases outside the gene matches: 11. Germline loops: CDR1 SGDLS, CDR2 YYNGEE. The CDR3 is CASTPGTSGRRSYEQYF. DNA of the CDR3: TGTGCCAGCACCCCTGGGACTAGCGGTCGACGCTCCTACGAGCAGTACTTC. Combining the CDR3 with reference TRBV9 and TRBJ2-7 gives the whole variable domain DSGVTQTPKHLITATGQRVTLRCSPRSGDLSVYWYQQSLDQGLQFLIQYYNGEERAKGNILERFSAQQFPDLHSELNLSSLELGDSALYFCASTPGTSGRRSYEQYFGPGTRLTVT.

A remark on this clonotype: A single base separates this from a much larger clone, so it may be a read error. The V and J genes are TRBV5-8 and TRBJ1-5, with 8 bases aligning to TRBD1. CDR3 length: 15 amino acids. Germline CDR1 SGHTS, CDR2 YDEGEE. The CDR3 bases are TGTGCCATCAGCTACCGGGACAGGCTAAATCAGCCCCAGCATTTT. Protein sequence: CAISYRDRLNQPQHF.

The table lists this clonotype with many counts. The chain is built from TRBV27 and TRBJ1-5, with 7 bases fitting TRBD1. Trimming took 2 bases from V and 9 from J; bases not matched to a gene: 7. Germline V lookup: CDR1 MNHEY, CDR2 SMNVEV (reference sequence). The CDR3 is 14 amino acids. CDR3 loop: CASSLKEGAGPQHF. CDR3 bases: TGTGCCAGCAGTTTAAAGGAGGGGGCAGGGCCCCAGCATTTT.